This TCR beta chain originates from a study of blood T cells in healthy people across ages. Study-level background: Roughly one uniquely barcoded beta molecule per two T cells was captured.

Germline CDR1 reads KGHSH; CDR2 reads LQKENI. V was clipped by 2 bases and J by 6 bases, with 15 bases between them. CDR3 length: 15 amino acids. A sample-barcoded 5' primer and a J-beta primer mix were used in a second PCR of roughly 6 to 11 cycles. TCRdb reprocessed the 5' RACE reads with MiXCR, giving one entry per CDR3 protein. The sample shows approximately 880,000 distinct CDR3 sequences, roughly 48% of them seen only once. The sample holds a few counts of this clonotype. The rearrangement links TRBV18 to TRBJ2-3; D ambiguous. The receptor was derived from a man aged 25-45 years in good health. The source material was blood. CDR3 sequence: CASSPLIAGADTQYF. CDR3 nucleotide sequence: TGTGCCAGCTCACCATTGATAGCAGGCGCGGATACGCAGTATTTT.